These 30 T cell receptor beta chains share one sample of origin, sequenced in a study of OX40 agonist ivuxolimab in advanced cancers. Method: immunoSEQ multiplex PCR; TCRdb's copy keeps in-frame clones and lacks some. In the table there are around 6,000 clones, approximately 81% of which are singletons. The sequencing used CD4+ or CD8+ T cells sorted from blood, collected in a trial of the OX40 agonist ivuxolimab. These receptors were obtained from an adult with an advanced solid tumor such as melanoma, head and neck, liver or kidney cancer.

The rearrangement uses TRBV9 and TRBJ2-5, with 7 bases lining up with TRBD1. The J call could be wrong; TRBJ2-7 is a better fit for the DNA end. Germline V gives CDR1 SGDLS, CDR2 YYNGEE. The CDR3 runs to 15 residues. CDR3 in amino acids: CASSVEGAGSYEQYF. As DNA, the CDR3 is TGTGCCAGCAGCGTAGAGGGGGCCGGGTCCTACGAGCAGTACTTC.

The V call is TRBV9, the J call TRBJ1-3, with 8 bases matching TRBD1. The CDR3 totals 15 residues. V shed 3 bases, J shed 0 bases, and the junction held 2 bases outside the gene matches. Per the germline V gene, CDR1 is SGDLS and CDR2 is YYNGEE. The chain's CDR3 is CASSGTGPSGNTIYF. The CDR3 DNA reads TGTGCCAGCAGCGGGACAGGGCCCTCTGGAAACACCATATATTTT.

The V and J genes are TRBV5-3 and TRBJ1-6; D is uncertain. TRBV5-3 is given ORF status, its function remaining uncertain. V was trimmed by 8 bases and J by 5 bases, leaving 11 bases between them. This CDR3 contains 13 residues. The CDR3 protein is CASRRQDNSPLHF. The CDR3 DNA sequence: TGTGCCAGCAGGCGGCAAGATAATTCACCCCTCCACTTT.

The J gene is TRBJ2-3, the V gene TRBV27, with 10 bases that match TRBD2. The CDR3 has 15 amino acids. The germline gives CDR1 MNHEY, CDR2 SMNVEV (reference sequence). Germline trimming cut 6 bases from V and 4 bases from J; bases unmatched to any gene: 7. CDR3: CASSPTAGGPDTQYF. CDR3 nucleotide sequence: TGTGCCAGCAGCCCAACAGCGGGGGGGCCAGATACGCAGTATTTT.

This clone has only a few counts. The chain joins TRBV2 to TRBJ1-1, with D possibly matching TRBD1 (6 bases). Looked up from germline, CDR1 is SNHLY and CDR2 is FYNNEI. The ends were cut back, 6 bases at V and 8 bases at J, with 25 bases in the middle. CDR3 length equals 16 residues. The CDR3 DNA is TGTGCCAGCAGCCAACAGGGTTTAAGTACGACCGGGGAAGCTTTCTTT. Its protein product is CASSQQGLSTTGEAFF.

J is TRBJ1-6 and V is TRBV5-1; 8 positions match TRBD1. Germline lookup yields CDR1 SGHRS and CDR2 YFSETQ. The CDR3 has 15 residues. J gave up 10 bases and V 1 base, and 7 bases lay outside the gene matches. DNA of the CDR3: TGCGCCAGCAGCTTGCCTCAGGGGGCAGAATCACCCCTCCACTTT. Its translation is CASSLPQGAESPLHF.

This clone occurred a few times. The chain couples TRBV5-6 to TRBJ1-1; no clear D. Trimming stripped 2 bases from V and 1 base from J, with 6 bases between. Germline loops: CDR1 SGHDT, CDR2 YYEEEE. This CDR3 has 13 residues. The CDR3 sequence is CASSFRANTEAFF. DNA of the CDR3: TGTGCCAGCAGCTTCAGAGCGAACACTGAAGCTTTCTTT.

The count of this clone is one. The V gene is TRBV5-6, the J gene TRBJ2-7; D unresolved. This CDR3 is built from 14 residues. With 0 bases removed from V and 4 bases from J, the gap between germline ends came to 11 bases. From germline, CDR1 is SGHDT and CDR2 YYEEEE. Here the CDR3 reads CASSLASGVYEQYF. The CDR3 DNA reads TGTGCCAGCAGCTTGGCCAGTGGGGTTTACGAGCAGTACTTC.

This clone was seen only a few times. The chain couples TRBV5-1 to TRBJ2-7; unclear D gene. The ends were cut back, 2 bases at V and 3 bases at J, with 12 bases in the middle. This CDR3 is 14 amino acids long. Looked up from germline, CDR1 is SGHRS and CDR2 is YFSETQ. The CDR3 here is CASSLKAGFYEQYF. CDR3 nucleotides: TGCGCCAGCAGCTTAAAAGCAGGATTCTACGAGCAGTACTTC.

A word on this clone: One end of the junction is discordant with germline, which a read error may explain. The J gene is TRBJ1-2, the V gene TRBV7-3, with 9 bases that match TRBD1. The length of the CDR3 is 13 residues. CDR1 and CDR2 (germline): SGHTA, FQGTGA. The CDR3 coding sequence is TGTGCCAGCAGCTTAAAAGGCACCGGGGACAGGGTCTTC. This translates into CASSLKGTGDRVF.

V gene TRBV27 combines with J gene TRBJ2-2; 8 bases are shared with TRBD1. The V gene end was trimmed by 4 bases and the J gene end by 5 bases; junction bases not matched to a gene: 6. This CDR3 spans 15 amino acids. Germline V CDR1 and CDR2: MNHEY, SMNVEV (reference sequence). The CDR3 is CASSSTGGRTGELFF. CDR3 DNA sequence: TGTGCCAGCAGTTCCACAGGGGGGAGGACCGGGGAGCTGTTTTTT.

The CDR3 nucleotides read TGTGCCAGCAGTGGCGGACTCAATCAGCCCCAGCATTTT. Its translation: CASSGGLNQPQHF. This chain links TRBV6-6 with TRBJ1-5; D remains ambiguous. With 5 bases removed from V and 3 bases from J, the gap between germline ends came to 8 bases. CDR3 length: 13 amino acids. Germline values: CDR1 MNHNY, CDR2 SVGAGI (reference sequence).

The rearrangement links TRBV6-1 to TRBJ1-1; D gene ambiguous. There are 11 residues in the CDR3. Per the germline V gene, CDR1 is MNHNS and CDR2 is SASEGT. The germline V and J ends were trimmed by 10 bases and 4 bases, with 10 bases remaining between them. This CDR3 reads CATRDPTEAFF. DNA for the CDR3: TGTGCCACCCGTGACCCCACTGAAGCTTTCTTT.

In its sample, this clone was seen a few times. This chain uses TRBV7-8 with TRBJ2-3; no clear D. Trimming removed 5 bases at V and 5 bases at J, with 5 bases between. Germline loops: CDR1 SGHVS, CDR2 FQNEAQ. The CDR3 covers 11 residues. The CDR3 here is CASSQKDTQYF. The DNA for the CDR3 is TGTGCCAGCAGCCAGAAAGATACGCAGTATTTT.

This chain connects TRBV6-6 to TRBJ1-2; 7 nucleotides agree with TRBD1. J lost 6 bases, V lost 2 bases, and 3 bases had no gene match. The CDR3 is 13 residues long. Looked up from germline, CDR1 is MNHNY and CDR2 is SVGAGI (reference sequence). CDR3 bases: TGTGCCAGCAGTTACAGGGGGCGCGATGGCTACACCTTC. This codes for CASSYRGRDGYTF.

This chain's CDR3 is CASRFAVEQFF. In nucleotides, the CDR3 is TGTGCCAGCAGGTTTGCCGTTGAGCAGTTCTTC. The chain joins TRBV5-8 to TRBJ2-1, with unresolved D. The CDR3 has 11 amino acids. Trimming cost V 5 bases and J 9 bases, with 9 bases left between them. CDR1 is SGHTS and CDR2 is YDEGEE in the germline V gene. The whole variable domain, filled in from reference TRBV5-8 and TRBJ2-1, reads EAGVTQSPTHLIKTRGQQATLRCSPISGHTSVYWYQQALGLGLQFLLWYDEGEERNRGNFPPRFSGRQFPNYSSELNVNALELEDSALYLCASRFAVEQFFGPGTRLTVL.

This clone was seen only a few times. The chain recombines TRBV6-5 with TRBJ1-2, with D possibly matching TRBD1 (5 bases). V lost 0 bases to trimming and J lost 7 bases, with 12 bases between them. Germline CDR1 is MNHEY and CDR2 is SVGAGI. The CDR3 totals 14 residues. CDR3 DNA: TGTGCCAGCAGTTACTCGGGGCGGCGGAGTGGCTACACCTTC. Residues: CASSYSGRRSGYTF.

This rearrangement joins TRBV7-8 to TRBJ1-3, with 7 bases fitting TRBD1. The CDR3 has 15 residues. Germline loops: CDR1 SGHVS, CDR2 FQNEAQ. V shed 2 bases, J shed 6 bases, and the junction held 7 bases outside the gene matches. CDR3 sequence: CASSLSTGRANTIYF. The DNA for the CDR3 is TGTGCCAGCAGCTTATCGACAGGGCGGGCAAACACCATATATTTT.

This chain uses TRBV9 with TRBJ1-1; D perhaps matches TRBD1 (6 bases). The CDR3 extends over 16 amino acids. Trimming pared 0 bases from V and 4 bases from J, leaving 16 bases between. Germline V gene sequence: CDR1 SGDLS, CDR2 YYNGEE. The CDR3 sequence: CASSVDGRGAGTEAFF. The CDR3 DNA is TGTGCCAGCAGCGTAGACGGGCGGGGGGCTGGCACTGAAGCTTTCTTT. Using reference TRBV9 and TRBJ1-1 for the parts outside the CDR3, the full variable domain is DSGVTQTPKHLITATGQRVTLRCSPRSGDLSVYWYQQSLDQGLQFLIQYYNGEERAKGNILERFSAQQFPDLHSELNLSSLELGDSALYFCASSVDGRGAGTEAFFGQGTRLTVV.

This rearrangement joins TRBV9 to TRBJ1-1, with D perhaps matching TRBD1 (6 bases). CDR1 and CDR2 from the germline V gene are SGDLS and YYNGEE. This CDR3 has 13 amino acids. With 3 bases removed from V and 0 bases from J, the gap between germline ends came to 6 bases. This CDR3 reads CASSEGVNTEAFF. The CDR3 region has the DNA TGTGCCAGCAGCGAGGGGGTGAACACTGAAGCTTTCTTT.

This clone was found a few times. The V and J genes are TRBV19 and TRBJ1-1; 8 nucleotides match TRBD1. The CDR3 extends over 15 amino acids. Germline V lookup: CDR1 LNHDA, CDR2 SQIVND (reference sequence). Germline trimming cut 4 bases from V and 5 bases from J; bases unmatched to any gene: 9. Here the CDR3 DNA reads TGTGCCAGTAGTACGAGCGACAGGGGATGGACTGAAGCTTTCTTT. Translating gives CASSTSDRGWTEAFF.

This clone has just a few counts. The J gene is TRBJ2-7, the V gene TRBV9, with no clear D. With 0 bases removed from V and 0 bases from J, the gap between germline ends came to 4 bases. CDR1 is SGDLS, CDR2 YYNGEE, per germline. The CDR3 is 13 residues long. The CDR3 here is CASSVEHSYEQYF. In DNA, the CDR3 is TGTGCCAGCAGCGTAGAGCACTCCTACGAGCAGTACTTC.

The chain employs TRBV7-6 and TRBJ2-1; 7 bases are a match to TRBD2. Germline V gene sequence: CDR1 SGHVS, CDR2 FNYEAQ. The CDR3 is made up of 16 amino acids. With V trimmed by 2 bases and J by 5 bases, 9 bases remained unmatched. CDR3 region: CASSLNGWGGDNEQFF. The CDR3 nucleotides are TGTGCCAGCAGCTTAAACGGGTGGGGGGGAGACAATGAGCAGTTCTTC.

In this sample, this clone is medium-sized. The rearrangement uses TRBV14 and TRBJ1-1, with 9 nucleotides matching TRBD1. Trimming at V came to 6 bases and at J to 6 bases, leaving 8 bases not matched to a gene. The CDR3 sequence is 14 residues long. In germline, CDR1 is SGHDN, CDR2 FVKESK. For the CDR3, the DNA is TGTGCCAGCAGTTGGTCGACAGGGGGATCTGAAGCTTTCTTT. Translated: CASSWSTGGSEAFF. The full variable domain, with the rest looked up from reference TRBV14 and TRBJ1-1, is EAGVTQFPSHSVIEKGQTVTLRCDPISGHDNLYWYRRVMGKEIKFLLHFVKESKQDESGMPNNRFLAERTGGTYSTLKVQPAELEDSGVYFCASSWSTGGSEAFFGQGTRLTVV.

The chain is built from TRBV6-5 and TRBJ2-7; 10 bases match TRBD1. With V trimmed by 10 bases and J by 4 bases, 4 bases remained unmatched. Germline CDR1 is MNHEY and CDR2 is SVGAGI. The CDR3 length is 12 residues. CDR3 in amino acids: CATRQGAYEQYF. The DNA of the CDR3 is TGTGCCACCCGACAGGGGGCGTACGAGCAGTACTTC.

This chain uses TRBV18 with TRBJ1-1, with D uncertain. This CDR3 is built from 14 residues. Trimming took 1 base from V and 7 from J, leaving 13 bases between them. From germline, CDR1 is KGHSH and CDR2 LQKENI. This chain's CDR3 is CASSPRRYSNEAFF. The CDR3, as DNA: TGTGCCAGCTCACCACGGCGGTATAGTAATGAAGCTTTCTTT. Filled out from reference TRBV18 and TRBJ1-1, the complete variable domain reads NAGVMQNPRHLVRRRGQEARLRCSPMKGHSHVYWYRQLPEEGLKFMVYLQKENIIDESGMPKERFSAEFPKEGPSILRIQQVVRGDSAAYFCASSPRRYSNEAFFGQGTRLTVV.

CDR3 amino acids: CASSDDGNTEAFF. The CDR3 DNA reads TGTGCCAGCAGCGACGACGGGAACACTGAAGCTTTCTTT. The chain employs TRBV9 and TRBJ1-1; D unclear. CDR1 and CDR2 (germline): SGDLS, YYNGEE. Trimming left V 3 bases short and J 1 base short, with 7 bases between. The CDR3 is made up of 13 amino acids. Full variable domain (rest looked up from reference TRBV9 and TRBJ1-1): DSGVTQTPKHLITATGQRVTLRCSPRSGDLSVYWYQQSLDQGLQFLIQYYNGEERAKGNILERFSAQQFPDLHSELNLSSLELGDSALYFCASSDDGNTEAFFGQGTRLTVV.

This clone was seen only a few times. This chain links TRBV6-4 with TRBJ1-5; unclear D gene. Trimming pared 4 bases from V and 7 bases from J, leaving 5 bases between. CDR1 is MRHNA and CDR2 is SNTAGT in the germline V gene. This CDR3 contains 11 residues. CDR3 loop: CASSGDQPQHF. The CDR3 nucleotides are TGTGCCAGCAGTGGAGACCAGCCCCAGCATTTT.

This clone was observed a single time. CDR3 in amino acids: CASSYSGDRIYEQYF. Written as DNA, the CDR3 is TGTGCCAGCAGTTACTCGGGGGACAGGATCTACGAGCAGTACTTC. The gene calls are TRBV6-5 and TRBJ2-7; 8 bases fit TRBD1. The CDR3 length is 15 residues. CDR1 is MNHEY, CDR2 SVGAGI, per germline. V was pared by 0 bases and J by 3 bases, with 4 bases of the junction left unmatched.

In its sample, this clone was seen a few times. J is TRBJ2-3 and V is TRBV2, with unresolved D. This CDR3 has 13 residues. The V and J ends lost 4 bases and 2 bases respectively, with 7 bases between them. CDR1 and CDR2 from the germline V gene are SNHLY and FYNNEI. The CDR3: CASSALLTDTQYF. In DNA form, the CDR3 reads TGTGCCAGCAGTGCTTTGCTCACAGATACGCAGTATTTT.